These 24 T cell receptor beta chains originate from one sample sequenced in a study of blood T cell repertoires in COVID-19. Method: immunoSEQ multiplex PCR; TCRdb's copy keeps in-frame clones and lacks some. Of 350,000 or so clones listed, roughly nine tenths were seen once; the top ten hold over 3.5%. The material sequenced was peripheral blood. These receptors were collected from a woman between 55 and 75 years old with COVID-19, enrolled during active disease.

The chain joins TRBV28 to TRBJ2-7; TRBD1 matches at 7 bases. CDR3 length equals 15 residues. Germline trimming cut 5 bases from V and 0 bases from J; bases unmatched to any gene: 7. Germline CDR1 and CDR2: MDHEN and SYDVKM. CDR3 residues: CASSVPGGSSYEQYF. In DNA, the CDR3 is TGTGCCAGCAGTGTACCAGGGGGAAGCTCCTACGAGCAGTACTTC.

This rearrangement joins TRBV5-1 to TRBJ1-4; 7 positions agree with TRBD1. There are 13 residues in the CDR3. Germline V gene sequence: CDR1 SGHRS, CDR2 YFSETQ. J was trimmed by 5 bases and V by 5 bases; bases with no gene match: 3. The CDR3 bases are TGCGCCAGCAGAAGACAGGGAAATGAAAAACTGTTTTTT. This sequence encodes CASRRQGNEKLFF.

The chain has TRBV28 and TRBJ1-2; 8 bases fit TRBD1. Germline V gene lookup returns CDR1 MDHEN and CDR2 SYDVKM. Germline trimming cut 8 bases from V and 4 bases from J; bases unmatched to any gene: 6. The CDR3 length is 13 residues. CDR3 DNA: TGTGCCAGCGAGACAGGGGTAGGCTATGGCTACACCTTC. Protein: CASETGVGYGYTF.

The genes are TRBV5-1 and TRBJ2-7; possible D gene TRBD2, 6 bases. The germline V and J ends were trimmed by 0 bases and 6 bases, with 22 bases remaining between them. Germline V gene lookup returns CDR1 SGHRS and CDR2 YFSETQ. The CDR3 is 17 amino acids. In DNA form, the CDR3 reads TGCGCCAGCAGCTTGGGCGGGGCCGGGACCCAGAAAGCCGAGCAGTACTTC. It codes for CASSLGGAGTQKAEQYF.

This sequence joins TRBV11-3 and TRBJ2-5; weak D call: TRBD1 (5 bases). Germline CDR1 is SGHNT and CDR2 is YENEEA. V dropped 2 bases and J dropped 6 bases, with 10 bases sitting between them. The CDR3 is 13 residues long. DNA for the CDR3: TGTGCCAGCAGCTTATCAGGGTTTCAGACCCAGTACTTC. It encodes CASSLSGFQTQYF.

This clone was observed once. The chain recombines TRBV10-3 with TRBJ1-2, with 12 bases matching TRBD1. Germline CDR1 ENHRY, CDR2 SYGVKD. This CDR3 has 16 amino acids. V shed 5 bases, J shed 4 bases, and the junction held 8 bases outside the gene matches. The CDR3: CAISPGTGGLSYGYTF. DNA for the CDR3: TGTGCCATCAGTCCCGGGACAGGGGGCTTGTCCTATGGCTACACCTTC.

For this clone: Other DNA sequences in this specimen translate into the identical CDR3. This chain uses TRBV18 with TRBJ1-1; D remains ambiguous. This CDR3 has 13 residues. Germline assignment: CDR1 KGHSH and CDR2 LQKENI. The germline V and J ends were trimmed by 3 bases and 1 base, with 6 bases remaining between them. The CDR3 sequence: CASSPAGNTEAFF. The CDR3 DNA is TGTGCCAGCTCACCCGCGGGGAACACTGAAGCTTTCTTT.

The chain links TRBV18 to TRBJ2-5; D uncertain. Germline values: CDR1 KGHSH, CDR2 LQKENI. The V end lost 2 bases, the J end lost 2 bases, and 12 bases lay between the germline ends. The CDR3 spans 15 residues. The CDR3: CASSPSIQEQETQYF. CDR3 bases: TGTGCCAGCTCACCAAGTATCCAGGAACAAGAGACCCAGTACTTC.

V usage is TRBV18 and J usage is TRBJ2-1; perhaps TRBD2 as D (6 bases). Germline-derived CDR1 and CDR2 are KGHSH and LQKENI. Trimming left V 1 base short and J 7 bases short, with 14 bases between. This CDR3 spans 15 amino acids. CDR3 region: CASSPQTRAGNEQFF. As DNA, the CDR3 is TGTGCCAGCTCACCACAAACCCGTGCGGGGAATGAGCAGTTCTTC.

The chain employs TRBV7-9 and TRBJ1-1; TRBD1 might be the D (5 bases). The CDR3 consists of 15 residues. Germline V lookup: CDR1 SEHNR, CDR2 FQNEAQ (reference sequence). Trimming removed 0 bases from V and 10 bases from J, with 18 bases in between. The CDR3 coding sequence is TGTGCCAGCAGCTTAGCACAGGCTGGAAGGGAGGGAGCTTTCTTT. It encodes CASSLAQAGREGAFF.

J is TRBJ2-3 and V is TRBV19, with 12 bases lining up with TRBD2. This CDR3 has 15 amino acids. The junction had 11 bases not matched to a gene; V was cut back by 9 bases and J by 7 bases. Germline lookup yields CDR1 LNHDA and CDR2 SQIVND (reference sequence). The CDR3 DNA reads TGTGCCAGCATAGTACCGACTAGCGGGGGAAATACGCAGTATTTT. Translated: CASIVPTSGGNTQYF. The full variable domain, with the rest looked up from reference TRBV19 and TRBJ2-3, is DGGITQSPKYLFRKEGQNVTLSCEQNLNHDAMYWYRQDPGQGLRLIYYSQIVNDFQKGDIAEGYSVSREKKESFPLTVTSAQKNPTAFYLCASIVPTSGGNTQYFGPGTRLTVL.

This sequence joins TRBV3-1 (or the pseudogene TRBV3-2) and TRBJ2-7; TRBD1 matches 10 bases. The CDR3 spans 16 residues. Germline values: CDR1 LGHDT, CDR2 YNNKEL (reference sequence). V dropped 1 base and J dropped 7; count of bases not matched to a gene: 10. The CDR3, as DNA: TGTGCCAGCAGCCAAGCGGGACAGGGGTCCCTAGGGGAGCAGTACTTC. Translating gives CASSQAGQGSLGEQYF.

V gene TRBV6-6 combines with J gene TRBJ1-6; D is perhaps TRBD1 (5 bases). The CDR3 spans 16 residues. Germline assignment: CDR1 MNHNY and CDR2 SVGAGI (reference sequence). The V end was cut by 6 bases, the J end by 6 bases, with 18 bases between. The CDR3 is CASRPTLGGFNSPLHF. CDR3 bases: TGTGCCAGCAGGCCCACTCTTGGGGGGTTTAATTCACCCCTCCACTTT.

The chain links TRBV28 to TRBJ1-2; no reliable D call. The CDR3 runs 14 residues. Germline values: CDR1 MDHEN, CDR2 SYDVKM. Trimming left V 2 bases short and J 4 bases short, with 11 bases between. CDR3 region: CASSLADGVYGYTF. The CDR3 coding sequence is TGTGCCAGCAGTTTAGCGGACGGGGTCTATGGCTACACCTTC.

The rearrangement links TRBV28 to TRBJ1-5; D is possibly TRBD1 (5 bases). The CDR3 sequence is 14 residues long. V lost 6 bases and J lost 6, with 15 bases in between. Germline V gene sequence: CDR1 MDHEN, CDR2 SYDVKM. CDR3 sequence (DNA): TGTGCCAGCAGCCTGATGGGGGGTTTTCAGCCCCAGCATTTT. It translates to CASSLMGGFQPQHF.

The chain joins TRBV11-1 to TRBJ2-7; 8 bases are a match to TRBD1. Trimming at V came to 5 bases and at J to 6 bases, leaving 6 bases not matched to a gene. CDR1 SGHAT and CDR2 FQDESV come from the germline V gene (reference sequence). This CDR3 is 13 amino acids long. The CDR3, as DNA: TGTGCCAGCAGCCACCGGACAGGGACCGAGCAGTACTTC. Translation gives CASSHRTGTEQYF.

The CDR3, as DNA: TGTGCCAGCTCACCTAGACAGGAGATGAACACTGAAGCTTTCTTT. This gives the protein CASSPRQEMNTEAFF. This sequence joins TRBV18 and TRBJ1-1, with D possibly matching TRBD1 (6 bases). The germline gives CDR1 KGHSH, CDR2 LQKENI. The CDR3 is 15 amino acids. The V end was cut by 3 bases, the J end by 0 bases, with 11 bases between.

The genes are TRBV5-1 and TRBJ1-2, with 10 bases lining up with TRBD1. The V gene end was trimmed by 0 bases and the J gene end by 8 bases; junction bases not matched to a gene: 7. Germline V lookup: CDR1 SGHRS, CDR2 YFSETQ. The CDR3 is made up of 15 amino acids. The CDR3 bases are TGCGCCAGCAGCTTGGAGGGACAGGGGATGAGAGGCTACACCTTC. Translation gives CASSLEGQGMRGYTF.

This clone showed up just once. The chain employs TRBV18 and TRBJ1-4, with D tentatively TRBD1 (5 bases). The germline V gene encodes CDR1 KGHSH and CDR2 LQKENI. Trimming removed 3 bases at V and 4 bases at J, with 12 bases between. The CDR3 has 15 residues. In nucleotides, the CDR3 is TGTGCCAGCTCACCTCCGGGACTGAGTAATGAAAAACTGTTTTTT. Translation: CASSPPGLSNEKLFF.

The sample holds one count of this clone. The chain couples TRBV29-1 to TRBJ1-5, with TRBD1 matching 10 bases. With V trimmed by 6 bases and J by 4 bases, 3 bases remained unmatched. The CDR3 loop spans 13 amino acids. Looked up from germline, CDR1 is SQVTM and CDR2 is ANQGSEA. Written as DNA, the CDR3 is TGCAGCGTGAGGGGACAGGGGAATCAGCCCCAGCATTTT. Translation gives CSVRGQGNQPQHF.

This clone was detected a few times. The rearrangement joins TRBV4-1 to TRBJ1-1; 11 bases align to TRBD1. After removal of 5 bases from V and 6 bases from J, the junction contained 2 bases not matched to a gene. The CDR3 runs to 13 residues. Germline values: CDR1 MGHRA, CDR2 YSYEKL. The CDR3 sequence: CASSGQGASEAFF. In nucleotides, the CDR3 is TGCGCCAGCAGCGGACAGGGGGCCTCTGAAGCTTTCTTT.

In the case of this clone: This sample also contains other DNA sequences that code for the same CDR3. The J gene is TRBJ2-7, the V gene TRBV5-1; 9 bases align to TRBD1. V trimming: 0 bases; J trimming: 4 bases; junction bases outside the gene matches: 2. Per germline, CDR1 SGHRS and CDR2 YFSETQ. This CDR3 has 14 amino acids. As DNA, the CDR3 is TGCGCCAGCAGCTTGGGGGGACAGGGTTACGAGCAGTACTTC. Encoded protein: CASSLGGQGYEQYF. The full variable domain, its missing parts supplied by reference TRBV5-1 and TRBJ2-7, is KAGVTQTPRYLIKTRGQQVTLSCSPISGHRSVSWYQQTPGQGLQFLFEYFSETQRNKGNFPGRFSGRQFSNSRSEMNVSTLELGDSALYLCASSLGGQGYEQYFGPGTRLTVT.

This rearrangement joins TRBV2 to TRBJ1-2; D is perhaps TRBD1 (6 bases). CDR1 SNHLY and CDR2 FYNNEI come from the germline V gene. V was shortened by 5 bases and J by 0 bases, with 10 bases between the two germline ends. The CDR3 is 14 amino acids. CDR3 DNA: TGTGCCAGCAGTACACAGGGTACTAACTATGGCTACACCTTC. Translating it yields CASSTQGTNYGYTF. The full variable domain, rest sourced from reference TRBV2 and TRBJ1-2, is EPEVTQTPSHQVTQMGQEVILRCVPISNHLYFYWYRQILGQKVEFLVSFYNNEISEKSEIFDDQFSVERPDGSNFTLKIRSTKLEDSAMYFCASSTQGTNYGYTFGSGTRLTVV.

This chain uses TRBV25-1 with TRBJ1-4; 10 nucleotides align to TRBD1. The CDR3 spans 15 residues. CDR1 and CDR2 (germline): MGHDK, SYGVNS. V was pared by 1 base and J by 11 bases, with 7 bases of the junction left unmatched. CDR3 region: CASSESGTGAGKLFF. CDR3 DNA sequence: TGTGCCAGCAGTGAATCGGGGACAGGGGCGGGCAAACTGTTTTTT.